The next 9 T cell receptor beta chains were all read from a single sample in a study of STAT5B mutations in CD4+ large granular lymphocyte leukemia (dated by TCRdb to between 2020 and 2023). The receptor library was made with the immunoSEQ multiplex PCR assay. The immuneACCESS repertoire file appears here via TCRdb, limited to in-frame rearrangements. These files lack a portion of the clones; in checked studies, under half of the deficit traces to unresolved V genes, and the cause of the others is not known. For this sample there are 32,000 or so clones; around four fifths appear just once. The ten top clones hold around 4.4% of the sample. Sequencing was done on a sample of CD4+ T cells from blood buffy coats. The receptors were sampled from a human donor in good health.

V is TRBV2 and J is TRBJ2-5, with D possibly being TRBD1 (5 bases). The J call may be wrong; the DNA end is better matched by TRBJ2-7. This CDR3 is built from 14 residues. Germline V CDR1 and CDR2: SNHLY, FYNNEI. Written as DNA, the CDR3 is TGTGCCAGCAGGGGCTGGGGCGGTTCCTACGAGCAGTACTTC. Translated, it gives CASRGWGGSYEQYF.

This chain connects TRBV2 to TRBJ2-1, with TRBD2 identical over 7 bases. J was trimmed by 9 bases and V by 8 bases; bases with no gene match: 16. The CDR3 runs to 15 residues. The germline gives CDR1 SNHLY, CDR2 FYNNEI. The CDR3 nucleotides read TGTGCCAGCTTACAGTCGAGGGACTACATGCTTGAGCAGTTCTTC. Its protein product is CASLQSRDYMLEQFF. Full variable domain (outside the CDR3, taken from reference TRBV2 and TRBJ2-1): EPEVTQTPSHQVTQMGQEVILRCVPISNHLYFYWYRQILGQKVEFLVSFYNNEISEKSEIFDDQFSVERPDGSNFTLKIRSTKLEDSAMYFCASLQSRDYMLEQFFGPGTRLTVL.

The chain has TRBV30 and TRBJ1-3, with D possibly being TRBD1 (6 bases). Germline-derived CDR1 and CDR2 are GTSNPN and SVGIG (reference sequence). There are 18 residues in the CDR3. The V and J ends lost 2 bases and 1 base respectively, with 21 bases between them. DNA for the CDR3: TGTGCCTGGAGTAGTAAACAGGGTCGGTCGGGATCTGGAAACACCATATATTTT. Amino acids: CAWSSKQGRSGSGNTIYF. The variable domain in full, with the rest retrieved from reference TRBV30 and TRBJ1-3, is SQTIHQWPATLVQPVGSPLSLECTVEGTSNPNLYWYRQAAGRGLQLLFYSVGIGQISSEVPQNLSASRPQDRQFILSSKKLLLSDSGFYLCAWSSKQGRSGSGNTIYFGEGSWLTVV.

The rearrangement links TRBV9 to TRBJ2-1, with 9 bases fitting TRBD2. CDR1 is SGDLS and CDR2 is YYNGEE in the germline V gene. With V trimmed by 0 bases and J by 9 bases, 7 bases remained unmatched. The CDR3 spans 15 residues. In DNA form, the CDR3 reads TGTGCCAGCAGCGTAGCCGGCGGGAGGGCCCTTGAGCAGTTCTTC. This codes for CASSVAGGRALEQFF.

This clone has just a few counts. The chain combines TRBV9 with TRBJ1-1; D is perhaps TRBD1 (5 bases). V was trimmed by 0 bases and J by 5 bases, leaving 14 bases between them. CDR1 is SGDLS and CDR2 is YYNGEE in the germline V gene. The CDR3 is 15 amino acids. The CDR3 DNA is TGTGCCAGCAGCGTAGGGCGGGGGAGCGGTACTGAAGCTTTCTTT. Its protein product is CASSVGRGSGTEAFF. Variable domain in full (rest from reference TRBV9 and TRBJ1-1): DSGVTQTPKHLITATGQRVTLRCSPRSGDLSVYWYQQSLDQGLQFLIQYYNGEERAKGNILERFSAQQFPDLHSELNLSSLELGDSALYFCASSVGRGSGTEAFFGQGTRLTVV.

This clone was picked up one time. The chain joins TRBV30 to TRBJ1-1; D uncertain. There are 14 residues in the CDR3. CDR1 GTSNPN and CDR2 SVGIG come from the germline V gene (reference sequence). V was pared by 0 bases and J by 2 bases, with 10 bases between. The CDR3 region is CAWSVIYSNTEAFF. The CDR3 DNA reads TGTGCCTGGAGTGTAATCTACAGTAACACTGAAGCTTTCTTT.

The chain has TRBV6-4 and TRBJ1-1; TRBD1 aligns across 8 bases. The V gene's germline CDR1 is MRHNA and CDR2 SNTAGT. This CDR3 is built from 13 residues. V shed 4 bases, J shed 8 bases, and the junction held 6 bases outside the gene matches. The CDR3 protein is CASSVSGGEEAFF. The CDR3 DNA reads as TGTGCCAGCAGTGTATCAGGGGGCGAAGAAGCTTTCTTT.

The chain uses TRBV4-1 and TRBJ2-1; the D gene is possibly TRBD2 (5 bases). The CDR3 sequence is 16 residues long. Germline loops: CDR1 MGHRA, CDR2 YSYEKL. Trimming cost V 0 bases and J 0 bases, with 9 bases left between them. In DNA form, the CDR3 reads TGCGCCAGCAGCCAAGAACCAGCGGCCTCCTACAATGAGCAGTTCTTC. Encoded protein: CASSQEPAASYNEQFF.

V is TRBV5-1 and J is TRBJ1-2; D is unclear. Germline assignment: CDR1 SGHRS and CDR2 YFSETQ. The V gene lost 0 bases and the J gene lost 8 bases, with 23 bases spanning the gap. The CDR3 totals 17 residues. The CDR3 bases are TGCGCCAGCAGCTTGGCCGAAACCAGGACGGGGTCGAGGGGCTACACCTTC. It specifies CASSLAETRTGSRGYTF.